This note documents a single TCR beta chain sequence. CDR3 length: 12 residues. In germline, CDR1 is SNHLY, CDR2 FYNNEI. V lost 6 bases to trimming and J lost 4 bases, with 10 bases between them. This sample is drawn from a study of blood T cell repertoires in COVID-19. Background on the study: The origin of the acute and convalescent COVID-19 samples was the United States, Italy and Spain. T cells, B-cell-depleted T cells, or PBMCs supplied cDNA or gDNA.

Original processing notes: Amplification of reference gene primers was used by the study to estimate nucleated cell counts. Data came from immunoSEQ multiplex PCR; TCRdb stores just in-frame clones and leaves some out. V, J and clone size reflect that table, while D and trimming were determined from the DNA. The repertoire holds under 50,000 clones, about three quarters seen once, with roughly a fifth in the top ten. The receptor comes from a human donor with active or convalescent COVID-19. The donor label of this sample is uncertain. The chain couples TRBV2 to TRBJ2-7; tentatively, D is TRBD2 (6 bases). The sample was peripheral blood. Written as DNA, the CDR3 is TGTGCCAGCAGGGGACTTCTATACGAGCAGTACTTC. As protein: CASRGLLYEQYF.